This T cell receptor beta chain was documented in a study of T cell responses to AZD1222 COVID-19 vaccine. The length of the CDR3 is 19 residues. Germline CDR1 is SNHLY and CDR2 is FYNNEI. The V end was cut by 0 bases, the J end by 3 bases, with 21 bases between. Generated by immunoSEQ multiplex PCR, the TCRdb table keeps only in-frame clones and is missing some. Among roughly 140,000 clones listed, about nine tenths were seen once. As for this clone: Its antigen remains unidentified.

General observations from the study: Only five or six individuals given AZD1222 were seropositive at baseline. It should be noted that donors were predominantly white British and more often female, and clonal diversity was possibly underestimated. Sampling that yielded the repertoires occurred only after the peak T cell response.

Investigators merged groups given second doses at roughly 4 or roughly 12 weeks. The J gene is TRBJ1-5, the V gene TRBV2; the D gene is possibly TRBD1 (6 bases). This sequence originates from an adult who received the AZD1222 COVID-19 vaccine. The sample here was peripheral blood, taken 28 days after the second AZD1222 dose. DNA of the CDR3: TGTGCCAGCAGTGAAGCGCTTCGGATAGGGGGATGGGTCAATCAGCCCCAGCATTTT. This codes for CASSEALRIGGWVNQPQHF.